The TCR beta chain described here comes from a study of T cell repertoires in aging, cancer and after chemotherapy. Across the whole study: Paired samples before and after chemotherapy came from glioblastoma patients receiving temozolomide-based therapy.

Study-wide findings and caveats: Rebound thymic output was suggested by rising median generation probability during chemotherapy in each cancer cohort. In cancer patients, declining TCR diversity with age involved lost richness and lost evenness. The repertoire data cannot show anything about immunological memory following chemotherapy.

Germline lookup yields CDR1 KGHSH and CDR2 LQKENI. The V and J ends lost 3 bases and 0 bases respectively, with 11 bases between them. This CDR3 is built from 15 residues. TRB rearrangements spanning V, D and J were amplified using mixed TRB-A/B primers. MiXCR, run by TCRdb on the multiplex PCR reads, gives a single entry per CDR3 protein. The sample has thousands of distinct CDR3 sequences; about two fifths are singletons. The template was genomic DNA from peripheral blood, not RNA. A word on this clonotype: Antigen specificity is unknown.

Sequenced material: blood. This sequence joins TRBV18 and TRBJ1-2; maybe TRBD1 (5 bases). The clonotype was recovered from a human donor with a solid tumor. The CDR3 region has the DNA TGTGCCAGCTCACCGGCAGGGCGTCCTAACTATGGCTACACCTTC. Its protein is CASSPAGRPNYGYTF.